The present T cell receptor beta chain was sequenced within a study of graft-versus-host responses after intestinal transplantation. Clones were sequenced by immunoSEQ multiplex PCR, and TCRdb holds only the in-frame ones, with some missing. The data contain some 90,000 clones, roughly 80% of them singletons. Findings and caveats of the study: Early declines in HvG clones that occurred post-transplant were associated with peak circulating GvH clone levels.

The CDR3 extends over 14 amino acids. J lost 7 bases, V lost 2 bases, and 7 bases had no gene match. Germline-derived CDR1 and CDR2 are SNHLY and FYNNEI. In the case of this clone: Its antigen is currently unknown.

The rearrangement links TRBV2 to TRBJ2-7; 8 bases map to TRBD1. This sample comprised unstimulated CD4+ T cells sorted from spleen or lymph node cells, obtained before intestinal transplant. This receptor was identified in a human donor who received an intestinal transplant. The CDR3, as DNA: TGTGCCAGCAGTGAACGCAGGGGGCCATGGGAGCAGTACTTC. Protein: CASSERRGPWEQYF. The variable domain in full, with the rest retrieved from reference TRBV2 and TRBJ2-7, is EPEVTQTPSHQVTQMGQEVILRCVPISNHLYFYWYRQILGQKVEFLVSFYNNEISEKSEIFDDQFSVERPDGSNFTLKIRSTKLEDSAMYFCASSERRGPWEQYFGPGTRLTVT.